This T cell receptor beta chain was sequenced for a study of T-cell reconstitution after alpha-beta-depleted transplantation in children. Notes on this clonotype: A much larger clone is a single base away; this may be a read error.

The TCRbeta library was prepared with unique molecular identifiers. One entry per CDR3 protein, called by TCRdb with MiXCR from the PCR reads. The table records 95,000 to 150,000 distinct CDR3 sequences, about 21% of them present only once. The trim removed 6 bases at V and 7 bases at J, leaving 7 bases unmatched. The CDR3 totals 15 residues. This chain joins TRBV12-3 or TRBV12-4 and TRBJ1-6; 9 positions match TRBD1. The sequence derives from a male patient aged 2-9 years who had a stem cell transplant for chronic granulomatous disease, so the T cells may come from the graft donor. The sample was PBMCs, mostly from graft donor cells, taken 180 days after TCRalphabeta/CD19-depleted stem cell transplant. The CDR3 nucleotides are TGTGCCAGCAGCCCGAGCACAGGGGGCAATTCACCCCTCCACTTT. Translating gives CASSPSTGGNSPLHF.